Listed below are T cell receptor beta chains from one sample, sequenced in a study of OX40 agonist ivuxolimab in advanced cancers. Data came from immunoSEQ multiplex PCR; TCRdb stores just in-frame clones and leaves some out. Here the sample spans more than 55,000 clones, 86% being singletons. Specimen: CD4+ or CD8+ T cells sorted from blood, collected in a trial of the OX40 agonist ivuxolimab. These receptors were collected from an adult with an advanced solid tumor such as melanoma, head and neck, liver or kidney cancer. Both conserved end residues are part of each CDR3. A D gene is named only where the DNA matches it firmly. Part of the rows lack a size; the others show once, few, many or a class for expanded clones.

length	size	V	D	J	DNA	CDR3
15	NA	TRBV5-5	NA	TRBJ2-5	TGTGCCAGCAGCACATACCCGGCCACACAAGAGACCCAGTACTTC	CASSTYPATQETQYF
12	NA	TRBV5-8	NA	TRBJ2-7	TGTGCCAGCAGCCCGGCCCGGCGGGAGCAGTACTTC	CASSPARREQYF
15	NA	TRBV12-2	NA	TRBJ1-2	TGTGCAAGTCGCTTCCTTTCGGACAGGGCCTATGGCTACACCTTC	CASRFLSDRAYGYTF
16	NA	TRBV19	NA	TRBJ1-5	TGTGCCAGTACCAACGCCGCGCAGGCCGACAATCAGCCCCAGCATTTT	CASTNAAQADNQPQHF
14	once	TRBV28	NA	TRBJ2-7	TGTGCCAGCAGTACCCCGGGACAAAGCTACGAGCAGTACTTC	CASSTPGQSYEQYF
12	NA	TRBV5-8	NA	TRBJ1-4	TGTGCCAGCAGCTTCAGGGCCGCAAAACTGTTTTTT	CASSFRAAKLFF
16	NA	TRBV5-1	TRBD2	TRBJ2-2	TGCGCCAGCACCAACAGACTAGCGGGGAACACCGGGGAGCTGTTTTTT	CASTNRLAGNTGELFF
15	NA	TRBV6-1	TRBD1	TRBJ2-7	TGTGCCAGCAGTGAATTCGGACAGGGGATATACGAGCAGTACTTC	CASSEFGQGIYEQYF
14	NA	TRBV4-1	TRBD1	TRBJ1-1	TGCGCCAGCAGCCCACGGGACAGGGAGACTGAAGCTTTCTTT	CASSPRDRETEAFF
14	once	TRBV6-5	TRBD1	TRBJ2-7	TGTGCCAGCAGTTACCGACAGGGGCCCTACGAGCAGTACTTC	CASSYRQGPYEQYF